A selection of T cell receptor beta chains follows, all from one sample in a study of technical replicates of blood from a few donors. Method: immunoSEQ multiplex PCR; TCRdb's copy keeps in-frame clones and lacks some. Of under 100,000 clones listed, approximately 95% were seen once; the top ten hold 0.34%. Sequencing was done on a sample of T cells isolated from PBMCs. These receptors were taken from a human donor in good health. Both conserved end residues are part of each CDR3. A D gene is named only where the DNA matches it firmly. Rows give clone size only sometimes, using once, few, many, or a class for an expanded clone.

clone_size	v_call	j_call	d_call	cdr3_length	cdr3_nt	cdr3_aa
NA	TRBV7-2	TRBJ1-1	TRBD1	13	TGTGCCAGCAGTAGGACAGGGGGCACTGAAGCTTTCTTT	CASSRTGGTEAFF
NA	TRBV14	TRBJ2-3	NA	16	TGTGCCAGCAGCCCCCTCCGGCAGGGAAACACAGATACGCAGTATTTT	CASSPLRQGNTDTQYF
NA	TRBV9	TRBJ2-3	TRBD1	14	TGTGCCAGCAGCCTTGGACAGGGCCCAGATACGCAGTATTTT	CASSLGQGPDTQYF
NA	TRBV4-1	TRBJ2-1	NA	14	TGCGCCAGCAGCCAAGATCATGCCTACAATGAGCAGTTCTTC	CASSQDHAYNEQFF
once	TRBV28	TRBJ2-7	TRBD2	17	TGTGCCAGCAGTTTAGGCCGTCTAGCGGGACGTTCCTACGAGCAGTACTTC	CASSLGRLAGRSYEQYF
NA	TRBV10-3	TRBJ1-2	TRBD1	14	TGTGCCATCAGGAGAGATGGGACAGACTATGGCTACACCTTC	CAIRRDGTDYGYTF
NA	TRBV10-1	TRBJ2-5	TRBD2	13	TGCGCCAGCAACAGACTAGCGGGAGAGACCCAGTACTTC	CASNRLAGETQYF
NA	TRBV19	TRBJ2-1	NA	14	TGTGCCACCCAAGGGGTGGCCAGCTACAATGAGCAGTTCTTC	CATQGVASYNEQFF
NA	TRBV9	TRBJ2-5	NA	15	TGTGCCAGCAGCCGGGGATTAGCGCTGCAAGAGACCCAGTACTTC	CASSRGLALQETQYF
NA	TRBV7-2	TRBJ2-4	TRBD2	15	TGTGCCAGCAGCATGACTAGCGGGACAATAAACATTCAGTACTTC	CASSMTSGTINIQYF
NA	TRBV10-2	TRBJ2-1	TRBD2	16	TGCGCCACCCGCCCGGGACTAGAAATGGGAAGCAATGAGCAGTTCTTC	CATRPGLEMGSNEQFF
few	TRBV7-2	TRBJ1-1	TRBD1	17	TGTGCCAGCAGCTTACTCAACAGGGGGCCGATAGGCACTGAAGCTTTCTTT	CASSLLNRGPIGTEAFF
NA	TRBV2	TRBJ1-2	TRBD1	15	TGTGCCAGCAGTGGGGGACAGGGCCCTATCTATGGCTACACCTTC	CASSGGQGPIYGYTF
NA	TRBV7-9	TRBJ1-2	TRBD1	17	TGTGCCAGCAGCTTAAGTGGGACAGGAGTGTCGAACTATGGCTACACCTTC	CASSLSGTGVSNYGYTF
once	TRBV2	TRBJ2-5	NA	13	TGTGCCAGCAGTGGGCAAGGGAGGGAGACCCAGTACTTC	CASSGQGRETQYF
NA	TRBV7-2	TRBJ2-7	TRBD1	13	TGTGCCAGCAGCCGGGACAGGTCCAACGAGCAGTACTTC	CASSRDRSNEQYF
NA	TRBV28	TRBJ1-4	TRBD1	14	TGTGCCAGCAGTCCGTCGGACAGGGGAGAAAAACTGTTTTTT	CASSPSDRGEKLFF
NA	TRBV11-3	TRBJ1-2	TRBD1	15	TGTGCCACCTATTCCCCAGGGGGCGCGAGCTATGGCTACACCTTC	CATYSPGGASYGYTF
NA	TRBV25-1	TRBJ1-4	NA	17	TGTGCCAGCAGACCTGAATACGGGGAAGTCCTAAATGAAAAACTGTTTTTT	CASRPEYGEVLNEKLFF
NA	TRBV28	TRBJ2-2	TRBD2	17	TGTGCCAGCGAACTAGCGGGAGTAAGTCGCGGCACCGGGGAGCTGTTTTTT	CASELAGVSRGTGELFF
NA	TRBV7-8	TRBJ2-7	NA	13	TGTGCCAGCAGCCTAGCCGGGAGCTACGAGCAGTACTTC	CASSLAGSYEQYF
NA	TRBV19	TRBJ2-1	NA	16	TGTGCCAGTAGTATCCTTGCGGGAAGGTCCTACAATGAGCAGTTCTTC	CASSILAGRSYNEQFF
NA	TRBV4-3	TRBJ2-7	NA	14	TGCGCCAGCAGCCAAGGACTAGGGTCCTACGAGCAGTACTTC	CASSQGLGSYEQYF
NA	TRBV28	TRBJ2-7	TRBD1	16	TGTGCCAGCAGTCCGGGACAGGGGGAGGGCTCCTACGAGCAGTACTTC	CASSPGQGEGSYEQYF
once	TRBV7-9	TRBJ2-7	NA	14	TGTGCCAGCAGCGCTGGACTGCTTGCTTCCGAGCAGTACTTC	CASSAGLLASEQYF
once	TRBV30	TRBJ2-1	TRBD2	13	TGTGCCTATCTGACTGCGGGAGTGAATGAGCAGTTCTTC	CAYLTAGVNEQFF
NA	TRBV6-1	TRBJ2-7	NA	13	TGTGCCAGCAGTGAATTCCGGGTCTACGAGCAGTACTTC	CASSEFRVYEQYF
NA	TRBV29-1	TRBJ1-2	NA	13	TGCAGCGTTGCAGTACAGGGAATAGGAGGCTACACCTTC	CSVAVQGIGGYTF
NA	TRBV11-2	TRBJ2-2	NA	14	TGTGCCAGCAGGCGACTCCCGAACACCGGGGAGCTGTTTTTT	CASRRLPNTGELFF
once	TRBV20-1	TRBJ2-1	NA	11	TGCAGTGCTAGAGATGGGCGTGGGCAGTTCTTC	CSARDGRGQFF
few	TRBV25-1	TRBJ1-5	NA	16	TGTGCCAGCAGTGACCCCAGGGCAGGGGCAAATCAGCCCCAGCATTTT	CASSDPRAGANQPQHF
NA	TRBV5-1	TRBJ2-2	NA	12	TGCGCCAGCAGCATTCAGGGCGGGGAGCTGTTTTTT	CASSIQGGELFF
NA	TRBV30	TRBJ1-1	TRBD1	12	TGTGCCTGGAGTGTACAGGGGACTGAAGCTTTCTTT	CAWSVQGTEAFF
NA	TRBV15	TRBJ1-2	NA	17	TGTGCCACCAGCAGAGATGAGTTCTTCGGGGGTAAATATGGCTACACCTTC	CATSRDEFFGGKYGYTF
once	TRBV27	TRBJ2-3	TRBD2	17	TGTGCCAGCAGTTTATCGTTAGCGGGAGTGGGGGCAGATACGCAGTATTTT	CASSLSLAGVGADTQYF
NA	TRBV9	TRBJ1-1	TRBD1	17	TGTGCCAGCAGCGTTCACCGGGACAGGGGGCGACTCACTGAAGCTTTCTTT	CASSVHRDRGRLTEAFF
once	TRBV19	TRBJ1-5	NA	12	TGTGCCAGCTCGTATAGCAATCAGCCCCAGCATTTT	CASSYSNQPQHF
NA	TRBV19	TRBJ1-5	TRBD1	15	TGTGCCAGTAGTATCCCCAGGGGGGCGGATCAGCCCCAGCATTTT	CASSIPRGADQPQHF
NA	TRBV7-9	TRBJ2-7	NA	14	TGTGCCAGCAGCCCCCCCGGACAGCACTACGAGCAGTACTTC	CASSPPGQHYEQYF
NA	TRBV19	TRBJ1-4	NA	12	TGTGCCAGCACCCAGGTGGGCGAAAAACTGTTTTTT	CASTQVGEKLFF
NA	TRBV9	TRBJ1-5	NA	15	TGTGCCAGCAGCGTAGCGGGGGGCGTTGATCAGCCCCAGCATTTT	CASSVAGGVDQPQHF
NA	TRBV5-4	TRBJ1-2	NA	15	TGTGCCAGCAGCTTGGGCCGACCAGGGGAGGGAGGCTACACCTTC	CASSLGRPGEGGYTF
NA	TRBV19	TRBJ2-7	TRBD2	14	TGTGCCAGTAAATCTAGCGGGATATCCTACGAGCAGTACTTC	CASKSSGISYEQYF
NA	TRBV7-6	TRBJ1-4	NA	16	TGTGCCAGCAGCTTAGCGATACTCGCAATCCCTGAAAAACTGTTTTTT	CASSLAILAIPEKLFF
NA	TRBV7-9	TRBJ1-2	NA	14	TGTGCCAGCAGGGCCGAACAGGGTTCCTATGGCTACACCTTC	CASRAEQGSYGYTF
NA	TRBV5-4	TRBJ2-3	TRBD2	16	TGTGCCAGCAGCGGGGGGGGACCCTCTAGCACAGATACGCAGTATTTT	CASSGGGPSSTDTQYF
NA	TRBV27	TRBJ2-7	NA	14	TGTGCCAGCAGTTTAAATAGGGGTACCTACGAGCAGTACTTC	CASSLNRGTYEQYF
NA	TRBV5-1	TRBJ2-7	NA	16	TGCGCCAGCAGAAAGTCCCCCAGGGGTGAGGGCTACGAGCAGTACTTC	CASRKSPRGEGYEQYF
NA	TRBV2	TRBJ2-7	NA	14	TGTGCCACCGAAGGGCCAGGGGCGTATGGCGAGCAGTACTTC	CATEGPGAYGEQYF
NA	TRBV6-5	TRBJ2-7	NA	15	TGTGCCAGCAGTTACTCGAAGGCTACAGGCTACGAGCAGTACTTC	CASSYSKATGYEQYF
NA	TRBV5-1	TRBJ1-3	NA	17	TGCGCCAGCAGCTTGGACGTTGTGGGCCTCTCTGGAAACACCATATATTTT	CASSLDVVGLSGNTIYF
NA	TRBV7-2	TRBJ1-2	NA	13	TGTGCCAGCAGCCAAGAACTGGTGGATGGCTACACCTTC	CASSQELVDGYTF
NA	TRBV11-2	TRBJ2-6	NA	15	TGTGCCAGCAGCCTTGTTTCCTCTGGGGCCAACGTCCTGACTTTC	CASSLVSSGANVLTF
once	TRBV25-1	TRBJ2-3	NA	14	TGTGCCAGCACCCAAGCGACTAACACAGATACGCAGTATTTT	CASTQATNTDTQYF
NA	TRBV28	TRBJ1-5	NA	14	TGTGCCAGCAGGCCAATAACAGGATATCAGCCCCAGCATTTT	CASRPITGYQPQHF
NA	TRBV6-1	TRBJ1-2	TRBD1	14	TGTGCCAGCAGATCCACGGACAGGAACTATGGCTACACCTTC	CASRSTDRNYGYTF